A single sample is the source of the 28 T cell receptor beta chains below, sequenced in a study of neurological immune-mediated disorders (dated by TCRdb to the late 2010s). Library generation was performed with 5' RACE. Sequencing was carried out with an Illumina HiSeq 2500. TCRdb reworked the public reads: Q25 trimming with fastp, MiXCR clone assembly, productive beta chains retained. Rows with one shared CDR3 protein collapse into an entry with the most common genes and DNA. The sample yields about 52,000 distinct CDR3 sequences; 3% to 4.5% were counted once. The ten largest make up approximately 5.9% of the sample. The sequenced material came from PBMCs. All receptors come from a man in his 60s with multiple sclerosis.

This clonotype was seen at least ten times. The CDR3 reads CASSPRQGNTGELFF. In DNA form, the CDR3 reads TGTGCCAGCTCACCACGACAAGGGAACACCGGGGAGCTGTTTTTT. The chain employs TRBV18 and TRBJ2-2, with no clear D. Trimming took off 1 base at V and 1 base at J, with 7 bases between the two ends. CDR3 length: 15 residues. The germline V gene encodes CDR1 KGHSH and CDR2 LQKENI.

This clonotype was counted at least ten times. This chain connects TRBV12-3 or TRBV12-4 to TRBJ1-5; D is possibly TRBD1 (6 bases). The V gene lost 7 bases and the J gene lost 0 bases, with 13 bases spanning the gap. The CDR3 is 15 residues long. CDR3 in DNA: TGTGCCAGCAAACCCGGACAGCTTAGCAATCAGCCCCAGCATTTT. Its translation is CASKPGQLSNQPQHF.

This clonotype showed up many times. J is TRBJ2-1 and V is TRBV4-2; 14 bases agree with TRBD2. The junction had 1 base not matched to a gene; V was cut back by 3 bases and J by 6 bases. This CDR3 has 15 residues. Germline CDR1 is LGHNA and CDR2 is YNFKEQ. CDR3 in amino acids: CASSQTSGGANEQFF. DNA of the CDR3: TGTGCCAGCAGCCAGACTAGCGGGGGGGCCAATGAGCAGTTCTTC.

This clonotype has a count of ten or more. This chain connects TRBV9 to TRBJ2-2, with TRBD2 identical over 10 bases. Germline V gene data show CDR1 as SGDLS and CDR2 as YYNGEE. V trimming: 1 base; J trimming: 2 bases; junction bases outside the gene matches: 2. CDR3 length: 16 residues. The CDR3 nucleotides are TGTGCCAGCAGCGTAACTAGCGGGACCAACACCGGGGAGCTGTTTTTT. This translates into CASSVTSGTNTGELFF.

This clonotype was observed at least ten times. V and J are TRBV6-5 and TRBJ2-1; 11 bases are a match to TRBD2. After removal of 6 bases from V and 9 bases from J, the junction contained 16 bases not matched to a gene. The germline gives CDR1 MNHEY, CDR2 SVGAGI. There are 17 residues in the CDR3. DNA of the CDR3: TGTGCCAGCAGCCTCACGCCCAGACTAGCGGGAAATGGTGAGCAGTTCTTC. It codes for CASSLTPRLAGNGEQFF.

Worth noting for this clonotype: A much larger clone lies one base from this, so it may be a read error. J is TRBJ2-3 and V is TRBV10-3; the D gene is possibly TRBD1 (6 bases). Germline CDR1 and CDR2: ENHRY and SYGVKD. CDR3 size: 13 residues. CDR3 loop: CAISRTALDKQYF. For the CDR3, the DNA is TGTGCCATCTCTCGGACAGCTCTGGATAAGCAGTATTTT.

This clonotype came up many times. This chain links TRBV7-2 with TRBJ2-1; a possible D gene is TRBD1 (6 bases). V gave up 4 bases and J gave up 2 bases, with 9 bases separating them. The germline V gene has CDR1 SGHTA and CDR2 FQGNSA. The length of the CDR3 is 14 residues. The CDR3 sequence: CASSSRTAYNEQFF. Written as DNA, the CDR3 is TGTGCCAGCAGCTCAAGGACAGCCTACAATGAGCAGTTCTTC.

This clonotype was found many times. The V and J genes are TRBV20-1 and TRBJ2-2, with D maybe TRBD2 (6 bases). Germline V gene sequence: CDR1 DFQATT, CDR2 SNEGSKA (reference sequence). Trimming removed 2 bases at V and 8 bases at J, with 24 bases between. This CDR3 has 17 residues. CDR3 in amino acids: CSARRAGPPSILGELFF. In nucleotides, the CDR3 is TGCAGTGCTAGACGGGCGGGGCCACCTAGCATTCTAGGGGAGCTGTTTTTT.

This clonotype was recorded many times. The rearrangement links TRBV20-1 to TRBJ1-5; no reliable D call. CDR1 and CDR2 from the germline V gene are DFQATT and SNEGSKA (reference sequence). This CDR3 region has 14 residues. The germline V and J ends were trimmed by 0 bases and 2 bases, with 8 bases remaining between them. The DNA for the CDR3 is TGCAGTGCTAGAGAGGGATCCGGCAATCAGCCCCAGCATTTT. Translating gives CSAREGSGNQPQHF.

This clonotype was counted ten times or more. The rearrangement links TRBV5-1 to TRBJ2-2, with 9 positions matching TRBD2. The CDR3 totals 16 residues. V lost 6 bases, J lost 5 bases, and 11 bases stayed unmatched. The germline CDR1 and CDR2 sequences are SGHRS and YFSETQ. The CDR3 reads CASKPLAGESTGELFF. CDR3 bases: TGCGCCAGCAAACCGTTAGCGGGAGAGTCGACCGGGGAGCTGTTTTTT.

This clonotype was counted between two and nine times. V usage is TRBV11-2 and J usage is TRBJ2-1; possibly TRBD2 for D (6 bases). The CDR3 length is 15 residues. Germline CDR1 SGHAT, CDR2 FQNNGV. The ends were cut back, 1 base at V and 6 bases at J, with 13 bases in the middle. CDR3 DNA: TGTGCCAGCAGCTTAGGACTAGAAACCGTCAATGAGCAGTTCTTC. This translates into CASSLGLETVNEQFF. Using reference TRBV11-2 and TRBJ2-1 for the parts outside the CDR3, the full variable domain is EAGVAQSPRYKIIEKRQSVAFWCNPISGHATLYWYQQILGQGPKLLIQFQNNGVVDDSQLPKDRFSAERLKGVDSTLKIQPAKLEDSAVYLCASSLGLETVNEQFFGPGTRLTVL.

Only a few counts were recorded for this clonotype. The chain combines TRBV5-4 with TRBJ2-1, with TRBD2 as a possible D gene (6 bases). The CDR3 is 13 residues long. V lost 4 bases and J 5 bases, leaving 10 bases between the germline ends. The germline CDR1 and CDR2 sequences are SGHNT and YYREEE (reference sequence). CDR3 coding DNA: TGTGCCAGCAGCCTCGGGAGTAACAATGAGCAGTTCTTC. Translating it yields CASSLGSNNEQFF.

This clonotype was recorded at least ten times. The gene calls are TRBV27 and TRBJ2-2; the match to TRBD2 covers 13 bases. CDR1 and CDR2 from the germline V gene are MNHEY and SMNVEV (reference sequence). The CDR3 loop spans 16 amino acids. With V trimmed by 5 bases and J by 9 bases, 9 bases remained unmatched. In DNA form, the CDR3 reads TGTGCCAGCAGTCACCGGACTAGCGGGAGTGGGTGGGAGCTGTTTTTT. Encoded protein: CASSHRTSGSGWELFF.

This clonotype was counted many times. The chain has TRBV7-9 and TRBJ1-3; 7 bases agree with TRBD1. This CDR3 has 17 residues. Unmatched junction bases numbered 8, after V lost 3 bases and J lost 0 bases. Germline values: CDR1 SEHNR, CDR2 FQNEAQ (reference sequence). The CDR3 here is CASSLDRLMGSGNTIYF. As DNA, the CDR3 is TGTGCCAGCAGCTTGGACAGGCTTATGGGCTCTGGAAACACCATATATTTT. Combining the CDR3 with reference TRBV7-9 and TRBJ1-3 gives the whole variable domain DTGVSQNPRHKITKRGQNVTFRCDPISEHNRLYWYRQTLGQGPEFLTYFQNEAQLEKSRLLSDRFSAERPKGSFSTLEIQRTEQGDSAMYLCASSLDRLMGSGNTIYFGEGSWLTVV.

This clonotype came up many times. This chain links TRBV20-1 with TRBJ1-6, with 9 bases that match TRBD1. Germline lookup yields CDR1 DFQATT and CDR2 SNEGSKA (reference sequence). V trimming: 3 bases; J trimming: 10 bases; junction bases outside the gene matches: 7. CDR3 length: 14 amino acids. The CDR3 DNA sequence: TGCAGTGCTAGCACAGGGGGCAGTGGATCACCCCTCCACTTT. It is translated as CSASTGGSGSPLHF.

This clonotype came up many times. The V gene is TRBV5-1, the J gene TRBJ2-3; D unclear. The CDR3 length is 13 residues. Looked up from germline, CDR1 is SGHRS and CDR2 is YFSETQ. The V end was cut by 1 base, the J end by 2 bases, with 5 bases between. The CDR3 spells CASSLSPTDTQYF. The CDR3, as DNA: TGCGCCAGCAGCTTGTCACCCACAGATACGCAGTATTTT.

This clonotype was observed many times. V gene TRBV5-1 combines with J gene TRBJ1-1, with D possibly being TRBD1 (6 bases). The CDR3 length is 15 residues. The V end was cut by 2 bases, the J end by 7 bases, with 18 bases between. Germline V gives CDR1 SGHRS, CDR2 YFSETQ. The CDR3 DNA is TGCGCCAGCAGCTTTATAACAGGGACGGTGAATGAAGCTTTCTTT. It encodes CASSFITGTVNEAFF.

This clonotype was found many times. The rearrangement uses TRBV9 and TRBJ1-3, with a possible D match to TRBD1 (5 bases). The CDR3 loop spans 17 amino acids. V was trimmed by 0 bases and J by 4 bases, leaving 17 bases between them. The germline CDR1 and CDR2 sequences are SGDLS and YYNGEE. The DNA for the CDR3 is TGTGCCAGCAGCGTAGATCCAGCGGGGCCCGGGGGAAACACCATATATTTT. It codes for CASSVDPAGPGGNTIYF.

Regarding this clonotype: An end of the junction differs from the germline gene, which may be a read error. The chain joins TRBV6-2 or TRBV6-3 to TRBJ1-5; D is possibly TRBD1 (6 bases). The CDR3 totals 13 residues. Germline lookup yields CDR1 MNHEY and CDR2 SVGEGT. The CDR3 DNA follows: TGTGCCAGCAGAAAGGGGGTCTGGGAGCCCCAGAATTTT. Translated, it gives CASRKGVWEPQNF.

This clonotype was seen only a few times. This chain joins TRBV7-7 and TRBJ1-4; D is undetermined. The CDR3 is 13 residues long. Looked up from germline, CDR1 is SSHAT and CDR2 is FNYEAQ (reference sequence). V dropped 5 bases and J dropped 8 bases, with 12 bases sitting between them. The CDR3 DNA follows: TGTGCCAGCAGCGCGACCTTCCAAGAAAAACTGTTTTTT. Translated: CASSATFQEKLFF.

This clonotype was recorded at least ten times. This chain uses TRBV2 with TRBJ1-1; 7 bases align to TRBD1. CDR1 is SNHLY, CDR2 FYNNEI, per germline. With V trimmed by 6 bases and J by 4 bases, 8 bases remained unmatched. CDR3 length equals 14 residues. The CDR3 coding sequence is TGTGCCAGCAGACAGGGGCTCCGAGGCACTGAAGCTTTCTTT. As protein: CASRQGLRGTEAFF.

This clonotype was seen at least ten times. The rearrangement uses TRBV6-1 and TRBJ1-2, with 9 bases aligning to TRBD1. Germline V gene data show CDR1 as MNHNS and CDR2 as SASEGT. The CDR3 has 12 amino acids. Trimming took 4 bases from V and 6 from J; bases not matched to a gene: 0. CDR3 DNA sequence: TGTGCCAGCAGTGGGACAGGGGATGGCTACACCTTC. It is translated as CASSGTGDGYTF.

This clonotype was detected ten times or more. This chain connects TRBV21-1 to TRBJ2-5; the table's D call of TRBD2 was not tested on the DNA. TRBV21-1 is tagged as a pseudogene. The CDR3 totals 14 residues. CDR3 protein: CASSKPTIGETQYF. CDR3 nucleotides: TGTGCCAGCAGCAAGCCGACTATTGGGGAGACCCAGTACTTC.

This clonotype occurred a few times. The V and J genes are TRBV20-1 and TRBJ2-5; D is perhaps TRBD1 or TRBD2 (7 bases each). This CDR3 spans 14 amino acids. The V end lost 4 bases, the J end lost 3 bases, and 15 bases lay between the germline ends. The V gene's germline CDR1 is DFQATT and CDR2 SNEGSKA (reference sequence). The CDR3 here is CSAKRDSWEETQYF. The CDR3 region has the DNA TGCAGTGCTAAGCGGGACAGCTGGGAAGAGACCCAGTACTTC.

This clonotype was seen repeatedly, ten times or more. This chain links TRBV27 with TRBJ1-1; weak D call: TRBD1 (5 bases). This CDR3 comprises 14 residues. CDR1 is MNHEY and CDR2 is SMNVEV in the germline V gene (reference sequence). With 2 bases removed from V and 6 bases from J, the gap between germline ends came to 13 bases. CDR3 DNA sequence: TGTGCCAGCAGTTTAAGCAGGGCCAAGGCTGAAGCTTTCTTT. Protein product: CASSLSRAKAEAFF.

This clonotype was seen at least ten times. This chain connects TRBV20-1 to TRBJ2-3, with TRBD2 identical over 9 bases. Germline assignment: CDR1 DFQATT and CDR2 SNEGSKA (reference sequence). This CDR3 spans 14 amino acids. Germline trimming cut 3 bases from V and 7 bases from J; bases unmatched to any gene: 8. The CDR3 loop reads CSASPETSGYTQYF. CDR3 sequence (DNA): TGCAGTGCTAGTCCGGAGACTAGCGGATATACGCAGTATTTT.

Concerning this clonotype: This may arise from a read error, as a much more abundant clone is one base away. Given the absence of the conserved phenylalanine or tryptophan at the CDR3 end, a read error is likely. V usage is TRBV18 and J usage is TRBJ2-1; D unclear. Deletions cut 2 bases from V and 8 bases from J, with 4 bases between. The length of the CDR3 is 11 residues. The V gene's germline CDR1 is KGHSH and CDR2 LQKENI. The CDR3 loop reads CASSPKYEQFC. DNA for the CDR3: TGTGCCAGCTCACCAAAATATGAGCAGTTCTGC.

The table lists this clonotype with many counts. The J gene is TRBJ2-1, the V gene TRBV5-1; 8 nucleotides line up with TRBD2. This CDR3 region has 18 residues. V trimming: 3 bases; J trimming: 8 bases; junction bases outside the gene matches: 19. Germline V lookup: CDR1 SGHRS, CDR2 YFSETQ. The chain's CDR3 is CASSSPRSGKGRGDEQFF. As DNA, the CDR3 is TGCGCCAGCAGCTCCCCCCGTAGCGGGAAAGGAAGAGGGGATGAGCAGTTCTTC.